This is a list of T cell receptor beta chains from one sample in a study of identical twins. Each CDR3 protein gets one entry after TCRdb re-called the 5' RACE reads with MiXCR. Of approximately 280,000 distinct CDR3 sequences listed, about 8.9% are singletons. The sample also formed part of further work on yellow fever vaccine responses in identical twins.

The sample was memory (CD45RO+) T cells sorted from blood. The receptors derive from a woman under 30 in good health. Both conserved end residues are part of each CDR3. Fields, in order: D gene, V gene, J gene, clone size, CDR3 protein, CDR3 DNA. The D gene is left open where the match is weak. Clone size appears in some rows only: once, few, many, or a class for an expanded clone.

d_call: TRBD2; v_call: TRBV24-1; j_call: TRBJ2-1; clone_size: .; cdr3_aa: CATFYLPKASGGKSSYNEQFF; cdr3_nt: TGTGCGACCTTTTATCTGCCGAAGGCTAGCGGGGGGAAAAGCTCCTACAATGAGCAGTTCTTC
d_call: .; v_call: TRBV5-1; j_call: TRBJ2-7; clone_size: .; cdr3_aa: CASSPRRSGTYEQYF; cdr3_nt: TGCGCCAGCAGCCCGAGGAGGAGCGGCACCTACGAGCAGTACTTC
d_call: .; v_call: TRBV20-1; j_call: TRBJ1-2; clone_size: many; cdr3_aa: CSASEPANYGYTF; cdr3_nt: TGCAGTGCTAGCGAGCCGGCTAACTATGGCTACACCTTC
d_call: .; v_call: TRBV20-1; j_call: TRBJ2-1; clone_size: many; cdr3_aa: CSAQDFAYNEQFF; cdr3_nt: TGCAGTGCTCAGGACTTCGCCTACAATGAGCAGTTCTTC
d_call: .; v_call: TRBV7-9; j_call: TRBJ2-3; clone_size: many; cdr3_aa: CASSPIKGTDTQYF; cdr3_nt: TGTGCCAGCAGCCCCATTAAGGGCACAGATACGCAGTATTTT
d_call: TRBD2; v_call: TRBV12-3/TRBV12-4; j_call: TRBJ2-1; clone_size: .; cdr3_aa: CAICLTSGTYSSYNEQFF; cdr3_nt: TGTGCCATCTGTTTGACTAGCGGGACGTACAGCTCCTACAATGAGCAGTTCTTC
d_call: .; v_call: TRBV5-1; j_call: TRBJ2-3; clone_size: .; cdr3_aa: CASSLEGSGGPSTDTQYF; cdr3_nt: TGCGCCAGCAGCTTGGAAGGGTCTGGGGGACCTAGCACAGATACGCAGTATTTT
d_call: TRBD2; v_call: TRBV11-2; j_call: TRBJ2-1; clone_size: many; cdr3_aa: CASSPTSGFYNEQFF; cdr3_nt: TGTGCCAGCAGCCCAACTAGCGGGTTCTACAATGAGCAGTTCTTC
d_call: .; v_call: TRBV20-1; j_call: TRBJ2-5; clone_size: .; cdr3_aa: CSATLSRSWGETQYF; cdr3_nt: TGCAGTGCTACCCTCTCGAGGAGTTGGGGAGAGACCCAGTACTTC
d_call: .; v_call: TRBV11-2; j_call: TRBJ2-2; clone_size: .; cdr3_aa: CASSFSWERNTGELFF; cdr3_nt: TGTGCCAGCAGCTTTTCGTGGGAGAGGAACACCGGGGAGCTGTTTTTT
d_call: TRBD1; v_call: TRBV4-1; j_call: TRBJ1-1; clone_size: few; cdr3_aa: CASRSGQGATTEAFF; cdr3_nt: TGCGCCAGCAGAAGCGGCCAGGGGGCGACCACTGAAGCTTTCTTT
d_call: TRBD1; v_call: TRBV7-9; j_call: TRBJ2-3; clone_size: many; cdr3_aa: CASSQDRGTDTQYF; cdr3_nt: TGTGCCAGCAGCCAGGACAGGGGGACAGATACGCAGTATTTT
d_call: TRBD2; v_call: TRBV6-2/TRBV6-3; j_call: TRBJ2-3; clone_size: few; cdr3_aa: CASSSPAGLAGTQYF; cdr3_nt: TGTGCCAGCAGTTCTCCAGCGGGGCTCGCCGGTACGCAGTATTTT
d_call: .; v_call: TRBV9; j_call: TRBJ2-5; clone_size: many; cdr3_aa: CASSVDPGGETQYF; cdr3_nt: TGTGCCAGCAGCGTAGATCCTGGTGGGGAGACCCAGTACTTC
d_call: TRBD2; v_call: TRBV6-1; j_call: TRBJ2-3; clone_size: many; cdr3_aa: CASSEVSGGPTDTQYF; cdr3_nt: TGTGCCAGCAGTGAAGTCAGCGGGGGTCCCACAGATACGCAGTATTTT
d_call: TRBD2; v_call: TRBV14; j_call: TRBJ2-1; clone_size: .; cdr3_aa: CASSQPPGGRIVNEQFF; cdr3_nt: TGTGCCAGCAGCCAACCCCCGGGGGGGCGCATCGTAAATGAGCAGTTCTTC
d_call: TRBD2; v_call: TRBV14; j_call: TRBJ2-5; clone_size: many; cdr3_aa: CASSQEGSGNYQETQYF; cdr3_nt: TGTGCCAGCAGCCAAGAAGGTAGCGGGAATTACCAAGAGACCCAGTACTTC
d_call: .; v_call: TRBV6-1; j_call: TRBJ2-3; clone_size: .; cdr3_aa: CASIGGDTNTQYF; cdr3_nt: TGTGCCAGCATCGGTGGGGACACAAATACGCAGTATTTT